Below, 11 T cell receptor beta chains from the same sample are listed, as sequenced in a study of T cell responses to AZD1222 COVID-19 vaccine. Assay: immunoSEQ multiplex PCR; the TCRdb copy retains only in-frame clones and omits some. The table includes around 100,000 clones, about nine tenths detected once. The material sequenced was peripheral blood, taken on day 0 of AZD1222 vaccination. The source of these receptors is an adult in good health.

DNA for the CDR3: TGTGCCAGCAGTGAAGGAATCAGCTATGGCTACACCTTC. Translated, it gives CASSEGISYGYTF. The chain uses TRBV6-1 and TRBJ1-2, with no clear D. The germline V and J ends were trimmed by 1 base and 4 bases, with 7 bases remaining between them. Germline V lookup: CDR1 MNHNS, CDR2 SASEGT. The CDR3 has 13 amino acids.

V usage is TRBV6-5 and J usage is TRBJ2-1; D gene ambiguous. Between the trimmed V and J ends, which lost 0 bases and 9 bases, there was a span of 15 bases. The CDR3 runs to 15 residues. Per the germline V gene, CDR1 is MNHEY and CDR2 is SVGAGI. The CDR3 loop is CASSYSLRFLGEQFF. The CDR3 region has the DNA TGTGCCAGCAGTTACTCTCTCAGATTTTTGGGTGAGCAGTTCTTC.

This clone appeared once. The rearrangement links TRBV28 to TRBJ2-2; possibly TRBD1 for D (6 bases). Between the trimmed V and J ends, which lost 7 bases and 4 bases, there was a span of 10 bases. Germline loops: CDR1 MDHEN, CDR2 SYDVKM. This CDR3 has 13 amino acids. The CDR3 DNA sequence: TGTGCCAGCAAGGACAGTAGCACCGGGGAGCTGTTTTTT. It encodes CASKDSSTGELFF.

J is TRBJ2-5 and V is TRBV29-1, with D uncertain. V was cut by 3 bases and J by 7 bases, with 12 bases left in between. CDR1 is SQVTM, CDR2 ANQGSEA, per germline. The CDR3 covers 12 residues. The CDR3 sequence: CSVDWGRRTQYF. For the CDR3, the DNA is TGCAGCGTTGATTGGGGTCGTAGGACCCAGTACTTC.

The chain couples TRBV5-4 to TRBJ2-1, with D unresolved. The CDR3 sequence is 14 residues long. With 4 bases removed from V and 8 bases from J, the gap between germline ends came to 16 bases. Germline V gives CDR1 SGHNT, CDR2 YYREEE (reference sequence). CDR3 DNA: TGTGCCAGCAGCCCAATAAGGGATAGGGATGAGCAGTTCTTC. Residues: CASSPIRDRDEQFF.

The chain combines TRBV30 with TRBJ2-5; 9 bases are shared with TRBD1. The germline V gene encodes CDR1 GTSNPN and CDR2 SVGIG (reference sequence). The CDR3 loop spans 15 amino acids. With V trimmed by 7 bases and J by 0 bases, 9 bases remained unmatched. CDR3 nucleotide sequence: TGTGCCTCTAAACCGGGACAGGGAAACCAAGAGACCCAGTACTTC. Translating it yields CASKPGQGNQETQYF.

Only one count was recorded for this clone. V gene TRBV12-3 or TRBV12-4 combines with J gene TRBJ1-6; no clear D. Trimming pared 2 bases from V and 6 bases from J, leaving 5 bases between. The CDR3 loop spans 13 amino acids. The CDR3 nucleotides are TGTGCCAGCAGTTTACAAGTTAATTCACCCCTCCACTTT. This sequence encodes CASSLQVNSPLHF.

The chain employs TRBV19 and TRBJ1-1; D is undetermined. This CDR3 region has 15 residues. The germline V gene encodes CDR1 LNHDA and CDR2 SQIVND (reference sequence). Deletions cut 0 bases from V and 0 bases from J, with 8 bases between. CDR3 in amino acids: CASSIDLNLNTEAFF. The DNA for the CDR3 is TGTGCCAGTAGTATAGATCTCAACCTGAACACTGAAGCTTTCTTT.

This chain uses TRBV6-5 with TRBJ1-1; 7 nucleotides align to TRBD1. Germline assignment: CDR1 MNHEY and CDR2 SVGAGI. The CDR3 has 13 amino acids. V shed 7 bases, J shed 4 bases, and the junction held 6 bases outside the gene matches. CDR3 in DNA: TGTGCCAGCAAAAAGGGACAGCTCACTGAAGCTTTCTTT. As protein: CASKKGQLTEAFF.

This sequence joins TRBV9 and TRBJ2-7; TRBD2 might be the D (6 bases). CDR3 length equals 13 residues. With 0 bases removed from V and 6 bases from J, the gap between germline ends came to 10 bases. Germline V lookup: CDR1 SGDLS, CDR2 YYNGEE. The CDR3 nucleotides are TGTGCCAGCAGCGTAGCCCCCGGGAGCGAGCAGTACTTC. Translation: CASSVAPGSEQYF.

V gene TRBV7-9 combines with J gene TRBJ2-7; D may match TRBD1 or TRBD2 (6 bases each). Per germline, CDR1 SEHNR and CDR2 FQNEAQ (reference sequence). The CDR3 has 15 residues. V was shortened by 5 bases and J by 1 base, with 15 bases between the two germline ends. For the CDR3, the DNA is TGTGCCAGCAGCCAAGAAGGGGGGACATCCTACGAGCAGTACTTC. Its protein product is CASSQEGGTSYEQYF.